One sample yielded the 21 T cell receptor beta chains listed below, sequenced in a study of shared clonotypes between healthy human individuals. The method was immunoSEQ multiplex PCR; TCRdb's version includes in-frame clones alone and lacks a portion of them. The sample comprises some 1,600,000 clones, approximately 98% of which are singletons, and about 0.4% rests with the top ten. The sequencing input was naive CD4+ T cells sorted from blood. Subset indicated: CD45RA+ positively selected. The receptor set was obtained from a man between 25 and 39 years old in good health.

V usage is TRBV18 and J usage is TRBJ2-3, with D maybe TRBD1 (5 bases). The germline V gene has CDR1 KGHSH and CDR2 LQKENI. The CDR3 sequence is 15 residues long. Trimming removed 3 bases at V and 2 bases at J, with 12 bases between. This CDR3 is CASSPAGHPTDTQYF. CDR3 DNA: TGTGCCAGCTCACCGGCCGGACACCCCACAGATACGCAGTATTTT.

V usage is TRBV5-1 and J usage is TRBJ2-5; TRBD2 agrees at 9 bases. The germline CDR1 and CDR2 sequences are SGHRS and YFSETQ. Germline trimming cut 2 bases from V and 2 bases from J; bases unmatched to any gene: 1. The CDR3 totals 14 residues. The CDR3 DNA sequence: TGCGCCAGCAGCTTTAGCGGGAGTCAAGAGACCCAGTACTTC. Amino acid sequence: CASSFSGSQETQYF.

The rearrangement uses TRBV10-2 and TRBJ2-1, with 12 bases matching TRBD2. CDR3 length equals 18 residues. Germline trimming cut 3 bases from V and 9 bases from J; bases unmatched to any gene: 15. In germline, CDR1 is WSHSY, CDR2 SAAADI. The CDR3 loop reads CASSDPGLAGGPESEQFF. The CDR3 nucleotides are TGCGCCAGCAGTGATCCGGGTCTAGCGGGAGGGCCTGAGTCTGAGCAGTTCTTC.

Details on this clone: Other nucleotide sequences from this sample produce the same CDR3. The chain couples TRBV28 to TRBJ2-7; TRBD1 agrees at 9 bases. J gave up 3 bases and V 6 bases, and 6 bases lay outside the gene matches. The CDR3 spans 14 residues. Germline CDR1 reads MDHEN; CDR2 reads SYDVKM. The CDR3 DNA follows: TGTGCCAGCAGACCTCCGGGACAGGGCTACGAGCAGTACTTC. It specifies CASRPPGQGYEQYF.

The CDR3 DNA sequence: TGTGCCACCAGCACTCCTAGCGGGTCCTACAATGAGCAGTTCTTC. It translates to CATSTPSGSYNEQFF. The chain employs TRBV15 and TRBJ2-1, with 8 nucleotides matching TRBD2. The CDR3 has 15 amino acids. Per germline, CDR1 LNHNV and CDR2 YYDKDF (reference sequence). Germline trimming cut 4 bases from V and 1 base from J; bases unmatched to any gene: 3.

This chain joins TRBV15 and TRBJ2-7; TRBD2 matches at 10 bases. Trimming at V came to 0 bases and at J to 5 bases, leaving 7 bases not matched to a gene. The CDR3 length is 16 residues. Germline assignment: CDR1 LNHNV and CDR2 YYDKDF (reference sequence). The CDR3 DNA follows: TGTGCCACCAGCAGAGATCTAGCGGGAGATTTCAACGAGCAGTACTTC. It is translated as CATSRDLAGDFNEQYF.

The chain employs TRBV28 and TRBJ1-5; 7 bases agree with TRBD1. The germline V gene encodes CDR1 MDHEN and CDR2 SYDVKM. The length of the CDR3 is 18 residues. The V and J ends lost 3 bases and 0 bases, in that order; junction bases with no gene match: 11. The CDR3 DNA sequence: TGTGCCAGCAGTTTGAGACAGGGTGGGTGGAATAGCAATCAGCCCCAGCATTTT. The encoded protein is CASSLRQGGWNSNQPQHF.

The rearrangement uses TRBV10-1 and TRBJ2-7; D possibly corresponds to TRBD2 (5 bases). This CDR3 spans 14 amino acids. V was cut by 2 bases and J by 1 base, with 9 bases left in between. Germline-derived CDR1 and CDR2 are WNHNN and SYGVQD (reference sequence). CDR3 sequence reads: CASSENRGSYEQYF. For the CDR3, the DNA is TGCGCCAGCAGTGAGAATCGGGGTTCCTACGAGCAGTACTTC.

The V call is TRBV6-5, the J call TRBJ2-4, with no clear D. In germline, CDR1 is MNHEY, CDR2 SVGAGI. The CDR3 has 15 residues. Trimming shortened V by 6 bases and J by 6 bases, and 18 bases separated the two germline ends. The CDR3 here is CASSAQVNPVNIQYF. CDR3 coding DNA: TGTGCCAGCAGCGCGCAGGTGAACCCGGTAAACATTCAGTACTTC.

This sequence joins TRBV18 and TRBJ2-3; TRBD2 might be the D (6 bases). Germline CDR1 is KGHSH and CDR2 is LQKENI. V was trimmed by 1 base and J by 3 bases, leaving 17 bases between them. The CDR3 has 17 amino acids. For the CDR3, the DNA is TGTGCCAGCTCACCACTTGGCCGGACTACGAATACAGATACGCAGTATTTT. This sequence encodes CASSPLGRTTNTDTQYF.

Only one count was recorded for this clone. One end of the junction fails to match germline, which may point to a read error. The DNA for the CDR3 is TGCGCCAGCAGCCGCGTCTTGCAGACAGATACGCAGTATTTT. Protein sequence: CASSRVLQTDTQYF. V gene TRBV5-4 combines with J gene TRBJ2-3; D is unresolved. This CDR3 is 14 amino acids long. Per the germline V gene, CDR1 is SGHNT and CDR2 is YYREEE (reference sequence).

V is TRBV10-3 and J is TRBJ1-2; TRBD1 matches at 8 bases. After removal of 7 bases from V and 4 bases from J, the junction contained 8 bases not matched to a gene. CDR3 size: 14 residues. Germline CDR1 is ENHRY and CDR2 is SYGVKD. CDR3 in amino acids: CAITQDREGYGYTF. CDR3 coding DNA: TGTGCCATCACTCAGGACAGGGAGGGCTATGGCTACACCTTC.

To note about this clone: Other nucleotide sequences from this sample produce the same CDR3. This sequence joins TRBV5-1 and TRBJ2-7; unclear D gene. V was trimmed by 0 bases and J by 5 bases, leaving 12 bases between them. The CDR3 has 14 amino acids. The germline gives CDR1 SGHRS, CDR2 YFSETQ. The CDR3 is CASSLVPGSDEQYF. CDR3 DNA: TGCGCCAGCAGCTTGGTTCCAGGTTCGGACGAGCAGTACTTC.

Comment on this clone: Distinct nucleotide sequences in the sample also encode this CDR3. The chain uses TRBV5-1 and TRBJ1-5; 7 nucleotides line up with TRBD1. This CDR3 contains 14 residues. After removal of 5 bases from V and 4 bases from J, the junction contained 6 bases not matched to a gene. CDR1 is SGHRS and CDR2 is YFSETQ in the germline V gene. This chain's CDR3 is CASSPGTANQPQHF. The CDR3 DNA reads TGCGCCAGCAGTCCCGGGACAGCGAATCAGCCCCAGCATTTT.

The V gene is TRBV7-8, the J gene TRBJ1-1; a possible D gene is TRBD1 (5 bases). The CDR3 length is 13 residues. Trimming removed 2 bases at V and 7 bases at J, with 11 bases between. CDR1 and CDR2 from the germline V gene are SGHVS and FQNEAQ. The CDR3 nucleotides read TGTGCCAGCAGCTTAACAGACAGCCTTGAAGCTTTCTTT. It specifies CASSLTDSLEAFF.

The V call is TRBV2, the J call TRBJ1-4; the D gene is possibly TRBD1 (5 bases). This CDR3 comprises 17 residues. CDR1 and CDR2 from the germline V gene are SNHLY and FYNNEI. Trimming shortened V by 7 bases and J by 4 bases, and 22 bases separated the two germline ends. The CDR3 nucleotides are TGTGCCAGCATCCCCCCGACAGCCCCTGGGGGTAATGAAAAACTGTTTTTT. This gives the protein CASIPPTAPGGNEKLFF.

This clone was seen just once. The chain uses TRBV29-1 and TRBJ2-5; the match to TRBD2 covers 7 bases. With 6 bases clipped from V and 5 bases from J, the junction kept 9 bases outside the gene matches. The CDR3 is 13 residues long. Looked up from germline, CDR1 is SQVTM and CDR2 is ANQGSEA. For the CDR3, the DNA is TGCAGCGTCGCCAGGGCCGGGGGGGAGACCCAGTACTTC. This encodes CSVARAGGETQYF. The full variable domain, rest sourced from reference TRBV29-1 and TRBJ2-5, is SAVISQKPSRDICQRGTSLTIQCQVDSQVTMMFWYRQQPGQSLTLIATANQGSEATYESGFVIDKFPISRPNLTFSTLTVSNMSPEDSSIYLCSVARAGGETQYFGPGTRLLVL.

The CDR3 coding sequence is TGTGCCAGCAGCTGGACGGGGGGAGTCTACCAAGAGACCCAGTACTTC. Translation gives CASSWTGGVYQETQYF. The chain has TRBV7-9 and TRBJ2-5, with TRBD2 matching over 7 bases. CDR1 is SEHNR, CDR2 FQNEAQ, per germline (reference sequence). Trimming removed 4 bases from V and 0 bases from J; junction bases left unmatched: 8. There are 16 residues in the CDR3.

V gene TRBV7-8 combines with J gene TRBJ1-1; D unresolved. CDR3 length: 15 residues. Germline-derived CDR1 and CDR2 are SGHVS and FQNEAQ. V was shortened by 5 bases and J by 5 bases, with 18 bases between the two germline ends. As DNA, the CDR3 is TGTGCCAGCAGCGAAAAGCGGCGGGGAGGAACTGAAGCTTTCTTT. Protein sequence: CASSEKRRGGTEAFF.

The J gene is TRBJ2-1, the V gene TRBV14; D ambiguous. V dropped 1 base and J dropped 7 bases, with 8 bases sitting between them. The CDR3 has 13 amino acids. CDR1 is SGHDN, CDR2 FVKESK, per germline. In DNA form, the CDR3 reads TGTGCCAGCAGCCAAGCCGGAAAGAATGAGCAGTTCTTC. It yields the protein CASSQAGKNEQFF.

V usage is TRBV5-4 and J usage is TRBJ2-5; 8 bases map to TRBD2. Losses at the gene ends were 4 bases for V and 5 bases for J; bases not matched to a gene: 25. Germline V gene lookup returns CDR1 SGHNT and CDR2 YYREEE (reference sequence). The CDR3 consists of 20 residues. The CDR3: CASSPGLAGPMGEGWETQYF. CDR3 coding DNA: TGTGCCAGCAGCCCCGGTCTAGCGGGCCCCATGGGAGAGGGTTGGGAGACCCAGTACTTC.